Below, 9 T cell receptor beta chains from the same sample are listed, as sequenced in a study of blood T cell repertoires in COVID-19. Profiled with immunoSEQ multiplex PCR; TCRdb holds only in-frame clones, not every one. Altogether some 250,000 clones are present, approximately 83% being singletons, with the ten largest covering roughly 3.5%. Sequenced: PBMCs or T cells enriched from blood (not recorded which). These receptors originate from a woman aged 40 to 50 with acute COVID-19.

The V and J genes are TRBV28 and TRBJ1-5; D not resolved. Germline values: CDR1 MDHEN, CDR2 SYDVKM. The CDR3 totals 13 residues. Trimming left V 3 bases short and J 0 bases short, with 3 bases between. CDR3 loop: CASSLSSNQPQHF. The CDR3 DNA reads TGTGCCAGCAGTTTGAGTAGCAATCAGCCCCAGCATTTT.

This clone has more than one count but fewer than ten. The rearrangement uses TRBV7-9 and TRBJ2-2; 10 nucleotides line up with TRBD1. CDR3 length: 14 amino acids. Germline trimming cut 8 bases from V and 6 bases from J; bases unmatched to any gene: 6. Germline V CDR1 and CDR2: SEHNR, FQNEAQ (reference sequence). CDR3 nucleotides: TGTGCCAGCGAGGGGACAGGGGTCGCCGGGGAGCTGTTTTTT. Its translation: CASEGTGVAGELFF.

This clone showed up just a few times. The chain recombines TRBV11-3 with TRBJ2-6; possible D gene TRBD2, 5 bases. CDR1 and CDR2 from the germline V gene are SGHNT and YENEEA. V was clipped by 3 bases and J by 1 base, with 13 bases between them. The CDR3 covers 17 residues. The CDR3, as DNA: TGTGCCAGCAGCTTCCGGGGATCTTTTTCTGGGGCCAACGTCCTGACTTTC. This sequence encodes CASSFRGSFSGANVLTF.

This clone was counted a few times. The V and J genes are TRBV6-5 and TRBJ1-6, with D possibly TRBD1 on 6 matching bases. Germline CDR1 MNHEY, CDR2 SVGAGI. There are 15 residues in the CDR3. Trimming removed 7 bases at V and 4 bases at J, with 14 bases between. CDR3 DNA: TGTGCCAGCACCACCACAGGGATTTATAATTCACCCCTCCACTTT. This codes for CASTTTGIYNSPLHF.

The chain is built from TRBV27 and TRBJ1-2; D might be TRBD1 (6 bases). Germline lookup yields CDR1 MNHEY and CDR2 SMNVEV (reference sequence). V gave up 2 bases and J gave up 2 bases, with 9 bases separating them. This CDR3 is 14 amino acids long. The CDR3: CASSLTGQNYGYTF. CDR3 bases: TGTGCCAGCAGTTTAACCGGACAGAACTATGGCTACACCTTC.

This chain links TRBV19 with TRBJ2-7; 8 nucleotides align to TRBD2. Trimming removed 4 bases from V and 4 bases from J; junction bases left unmatched: 3. CDR1 is LNHDA and CDR2 is SQIVND in the germline V gene (reference sequence). This CDR3 has 13 residues. As DNA, the CDR3 is TGTGCCAGTAGTAGAGCGGGAGCTTACGAGCAGTACTTC. Amino acid sequence: CASSRAGAYEQYF.

CDR3 sequence: CASSLALGETSRSYEQYF. The CDR3 nucleotides are TGTGCCAGCAGCTTAGCGCTAGGGGAGACTAGCCGATCCTACGAGCAGTACTTC. The chain employs TRBV7-8 and TRBJ2-7; 7 bases are shared with TRBD2. CDR1 is SGHVS, CDR2 FQNEAQ, per germline. CDR3 length: 18 amino acids. V was pared by 0 bases and J by 1 base, with 12 bases of the junction left unmatched. Complete variable domain (other parts from reference TRBV7-8 and TRBJ2-7): GAGVSQSPRYKVAKRGQDVALRCDPISGHVSLFWYQQALGQGPEFLTYFQNEAQLDKSGLPSDRFFAERPEGSVSTLKIQRTQQEDSAVYLCASSLALGETSRSYEQYFGPGTRLTVT.

Only a few counts were recorded for this clone. J is TRBJ1-2 and V is TRBV3-1 (or the pseudogene TRBV3-2), with TRBD1 as a possible D gene (5 bases). CDR3 length: 16 amino acids. Germline V lookup: CDR1 LGHDT, CDR2 YNNKEL (reference sequence). Trimming shortened V by 1 base and J by 5 bases, and 17 bases separated the two germline ends. CDR3 region: CASSQAAGGARYGYTF. DNA for the CDR3: TGTGCCAGCAGCCAAGCCGCGGGGGGAGCCAGATATGGCTACACCTTC.

This chain joins TRBV11-2 and TRBJ1-4; 7 bases agree with TRBD1. Germline CDR1 and CDR2: SGHAT and FQNNGV. V dropped 4 bases and J dropped 5; count of bases not matched to a gene: 7. The length of the CDR3 is 15 residues. The CDR3 is CASSYLPGQNEKLFF. The CDR3, as DNA: TGTGCCAGCAGCTACCTACCGGGACAGAATGAAAAACTGTTTTTT.